These T cell receptor beta chains were read from a single sample in a study of post-analysis software for immune sequencing data. TCRdb ran MiXCR on the PCR reads and lists one entry per CDR3 protein. The sample lists 500,000 to 600,000 distinct CDR3 sequences, 44% occurring once. The sample taken for sequencing was blood. The receptors come from a girl aged 10 to 17 with multiple sclerosis. CDR3s leave out the opening cysteine and the closing phenylalanine or tryptophan.

V gene: TRBV5-1; J gene: TRBJ1-6; CDR3 protein: ASSLKRRGQESLH
V gene: TRBV7-9; J gene: TRBJ1-1; CDR3 protein: ASSLISGVAEAF
V gene: TRBV20-1; J gene: TRBJ2-7; CDR3 protein: SARDPTIIDEQY
V gene: TRBV2; J gene: TRBJ2-7; CDR3 protein: ASSEGTRGAYEQY
V gene: TRBV12-3/TRBV12-4; J gene: TRBJ1-2; CDR3 protein: ASSHSDRGSYGYT
V gene: TRBV12-3/TRBV12-4; J gene: TRBJ2-7; CDR3 protein: ASSAGGPYEQY
V gene: TRBV5-1; J gene: TRBJ2-1; CDR3 protein: ASSSSSGGAWNEQF
V gene: TRBV5-1; J gene: TRBJ1-2; CDR3 protein: ASSLGSVNYGYT
V gene: TRBV5-1; J gene: TRBJ1-6; CDR3 protein: ASSLEVEGADSPLH
V gene: TRBV20-1; J gene: TRBJ1-5; CDR3 protein: SALVAMDQPQH
V gene: TRBV12-3/TRBV12-4; J gene: NA; CDR3 protein: ASSFRAAYEQY
V gene: TRBV5-1; J gene: TRBJ1-2; CDR3 protein: ASSVGYGYT
V gene: TRBV4-1; J gene: TRBJ2-7; CDR3 protein: ASSQPDPGDEQY
V gene: TRBV20-1; J gene: TRBJ1-2; CDR3 protein: SARTAGYGYT